The 27 T cell receptor beta chains in this list originate from one sample, sequenced in a study of regulatory T cells in long-lasting Graves disease. This sample's time point: newly diagnosed GD, antithyroid drugs for less than 3 months. Researchers made the TCR library from RNA that was extracted from PBMCs. The TCR beta library used iRepertoire HTBI primers with Arm-PCR amplification of CDR3. TCRdb used MiXCR to reprocess the multiplex PCR reads, holding one entry per CDR3 protein. This sample yields a few hundred thousand distinct CDR3 sequences, of which roughly 16% are seen a single time; roughly 21% belongs to the top ten. These same data were also listed under a study on T cells in Graves' hyperthyroidism and ophthalmopathy.

The source material was peripheral blood mononuclear cells (PBMCs), sampled at new diagnosis, from a patient treated with antithyroid drugs. These TCRs come from a woman aged 18-29 years with Graves disease.

At least ten counts were recorded for this clonotype. The chain is built from TRBV7-9 and TRBJ2-7, with D uncertain. V was clipped by 3 bases and J by 0 bases, with 6 bases between them. CDR1 and CDR2 (germline): SEHNR, FQNEAQ (reference sequence). The CDR3 contains 13 residues. CDR3 nucleotide sequence: TGTGCCAGCAGCTTTGAGGTCTCCTACGAGCAGTACTTC. Its translation is CASSFEVSYEQYF.

The sample holds many counts of this clonotype. The CDR3 DNA reads TGTGCCAGCTCACCAAAGAACCGGGACAGGGGCGGAACTGAAGCTTTCTTT. It specifies CASSPKNRDRGGTEAFF. This sequence joins TRBV18 and TRBJ1-1; 10 nucleotides line up with TRBD1. The germline gives CDR1 KGHSH, CDR2 LQKENI. Trimming at V came to 2 bases and at J to 5 bases, leaving 11 bases not matched to a gene. CDR3 length: 17 amino acids.

Many counts were recorded for this clonotype. The rearrangement uses TRBV11-1 and TRBJ2-7; 12 positions match TRBD2. The CDR3 loop spans 16 amino acids. V lost 1 base and J lost 5; bases outside the gene matches: 6. Germline V gene data show CDR1 as SGHAT and CDR2 as FQDESV (reference sequence). CDR3 loop: CASSLGTSGGPDEQYF. DNA for the CDR3: TGTGCCAGCAGCTTAGGAACTAGCGGGGGGCCGGACGAGCAGTACTTC.

CDR3 sequence: CASTTGGKTQYF. The CDR3 coding sequence is TGTGCCAGCACTACAGGGGGCAAGACCCAGTACTTC. V gene TRBV25-1 combines with J gene TRBJ2-5, with 9 nucleotides matching TRBD1. Germline CDR1 MGHDK, CDR2 SYGVNS. This CDR3 region has 12 residues. V gave up 7 bases and J gave up 6 bases; unmatched junction bases: 3.

In its sample, this clonotype was seen many times. The V call is TRBV12-3 or TRBV12-4, the J call TRBJ1-2, with no clear D. The CDR3 extends over 11 amino acids. V was cut by 2 bases and J by 7 bases, with 5 bases left in between. CDR3 amino acids: CASSLLGGYTF. As DNA, the CDR3 is TGTGCCAGCAGTTTATTGGGTGGCTACACCTTC.

This clonotype was observed many times. The chain uses TRBV20-1 and TRBJ1-6; D is possibly TRBD1 (5 bases). Germline CDR1 is DFQATT and CDR2 is SNEGSKA (reference sequence). Trimming removed 3 bases from V and 9 bases from J, with 15 bases in between. The CDR3 has 14 residues. DNA for the CDR3: TGCAGTGCTAGTACAGGAGCGGAATTTTCACCCCTCCACTTT. This sequence encodes CSASTGAEFSPLHF.

This clonotype was found many times. The rearrangement links TRBV7-9 to TRBJ2-7; D unclear. V was shortened by 7 bases and J by 2 bases, with 9 bases between the two germline ends. Looked up from germline, CDR1 is SEHNR and CDR2 is FQNEAQ (reference sequence). CDR3 size: 12 residues. CDR3 bases: TGTGCCAGCAAAGGGCGAACCTACGAGCAGTACTTC. Translated: CASKGRTYEQYF.

This clonotype was found many times. This chain joins TRBV12-3 or TRBV12-4 and TRBJ1-1, with D hard to call. The CDR3 spans 13 residues. Trimming removed 0 bases from V and 7 bases from J, with 9 bases in between. The CDR3 here is CASSLAAGIEAFF. The CDR3, as DNA: TGTGCCAGCAGTTTAGCGGCAGGCATTGAAGCTTTCTTT.

The table lists this clonotype with a few counts. V is TRBV9 and J is TRBJ2-5; the D is unclear. Germline values: CDR1 SGDLS, CDR2 YYNGEE. This CDR3 region has 15 residues. V lost 1 base and J 1 base, leaving 11 bases between the germline ends. The CDR3 DNA follows: TGTGCCAGCAGCGTACATAGTGGATCCCAAGAGACCCAGTACTTC. Its protein is CASSVHSGSQETQYF.

The chain joins TRBV7-3 to TRBJ2-1; TRBD2 might be the D (7 bases). The CDR3 covers 15 residues. Trimming removed 9 bases at V and 9 bases at J, with 24 bases between. Germline lookup yields CDR1 SGHTA and CDR2 FQGTGA. CDR3 sequence reads: CASGGGPLSGREQFF. The CDR3 DNA follows: TGTGCCAGTGGGGGGGGGCCTCTTTCAGGGCGTGAGCAGTTCTTC.

This clonotype came up a few times. This chain links TRBV15 with TRBJ2-3; a weak D match, TRBD2 (5 bases). This CDR3 region has 14 residues. V gave up 3 bases and J gave up 2 bases, with 9 bases separating them. CDR1 LNHNV and CDR2 YYDKDF come from the germline V gene (reference sequence). CDR3 loop: CATSSRRATDTQYF. The CDR3 nucleotides read TGTGCCACCAGCAGCCGGCGGGCCACAGATACGCAGTATTTT.

J is TRBJ1-2 and V is TRBV2; 10 nucleotides match TRBD1. V lost 4 bases to trimming and J lost 2 bases; unmatched junction nucleotides: 7. The CDR3 is 16 residues long. The germline CDR1 and CDR2 sequences are SNHLY and FYNNEI. CDR3 in amino acids: CASSVHGTGENYGYTF. The CDR3 coding sequence is TGTGCCAGCAGTGTTCACGGGACAGGGGAAAACTATGGCTACACCTTC.

This clonotype was counted ten times or more. The chain recombines TRBV2 with TRBJ1-1, with a weak D call TRBD1 (6 bases). Germline assignment: CDR1 SNHLY and CDR2 FYNNEI. The ends were cut back, 7 bases at V and 3 bases at J, with 15 bases in the middle. CDR3 size: 14 residues. This CDR3 is CASTQRGGYTEAFF. The CDR3 DNA reads as TGTGCCAGCACCCAAAGGGGGGGCTACACTGAAGCTTTCTTT.

The table lists this clonotype with many counts. The V call is TRBV2, the J call TRBJ1-1; possible D gene TRBD1, 5 bases. This CDR3 has 13 residues. With 6 bases removed from V and 1 base from J, the gap between germline ends came to 9 bases. Germline-derived CDR1 and CDR2 are SNHLY and FYNNEI. Written as DNA, the CDR3 is TGTGCCAGCAGCAGGGAGGGGAACACTGAAGCTTTCTTT. Translation gives CASSREGNTEAFF.

This clonotype was observed many times. This chain links TRBV2 with TRBJ2-5; D is ambiguous. V lost 8 bases, J lost 3 bases, and 7 bases lay in between. This CDR3 comprises 11 residues. Germline V gene lookup returns CDR1 SNHLY and CDR2 FYNNEI. The CDR3 DNA reads as TGTGCCAGCTATCAGAAAGAGACCCAGTACTTC. Its translation is CASYQKETQYF.

This clonotype was seen more than once but under ten times. The genes are TRBV4-1 and TRBJ2-2; D possibly corresponds to TRBD1 (5 bases). The CDR3 extends over 15 amino acids. V lost 4 bases and J 4 bases, leaving 13 bases between the germline ends. Germline V gives CDR1 MGHRA, CDR2 YSYEKL. The CDR3 DNA sequence: TGCGCCAGCAGCCTTTCCACAGGCCTCACCGGGGAGCTGTTTTTT. Its translation: CASSLSTGLTGELFF.

At least ten counts were recorded for this clonotype. The chain is built from TRBV20-1 and TRBJ2-7, with D tentatively TRBD1 (6 bases). This CDR3 has 11 amino acids. Trimming left V 7 bases short and J 5 bases short, with 12 bases between. Germline CDR1 is DFQATT and CDR2 is SNEGSKA (reference sequence). The CDR3 DNA reads TGCAGTGGACAGGTCATCCACGAGCAGTACTTC. It specifies CSGQVIHEQYF.

Concerning this clonotype itself: A far larger clone is only one base removed, so a read error is likely. V and J are TRBV5-1 and TRBJ2-5; TRBD2 matches 9 bases. The J call may be mistaken, given a closer DNA end match to TRBJ2-1. Germline assignment: CDR1 SGHRS and CDR2 YFSETQ. CDR3 size: 15 residues. The CDR3, as DNA: TGCGCCAGCAGCTCGGGGACTAGCATCCACAATGAGCAGTTCTTC. Amino acids: CASSSGTSIHNEQFF.

The chain links TRBV14 to TRBJ2-6, with D possibly being TRBD1 (5 bases). The CDR3 sequence is 15 residues long. The germline V gene encodes CDR1 SGHDN and CDR2 FVKESK. V lost 4 bases and J lost 4, with 11 bases in between. The CDR3 DNA reads as TGTGCCAGCAGCCCGCGAAGGACAGGGGCCAACGTCCTGACTTTC. Protein: CASSPRRTGANVLTF.

This clonotype was picked up one time. The J gene is TRBJ2-1, the V gene TRBV11-2, with 13 bases that match TRBD2. Germline CDR1 reads SGHAT; CDR2 reads FQNNGV. The V gene end was trimmed by 3 bases and the J gene end by 1 base; junction bases not matched to a gene: 6. CDR3 size: 18 residues. The CDR3 DNA sequence: TGTGCCAGCAGCTTTAGTCGGACTAGCGGGGGTTCCTACAATGAGCAGTTCTTC. Its protein is CASSFSRTSGGSYNEQFF.

This clonotype was recorded a few times. The CDR3 loop reads CASSPSGGSDEQFF. CDR3 nucleotides: TGTGCCAGCAGTCCTAGCGGGGGGAGCGATGAGCAGTTCTTC. The gene calls are TRBV12-3 or TRBV12-4 and TRBJ2-1; 11 bases fit TRBD2. The CDR3 sequence is 14 residues long. V lost 5 bases, J lost 8 bases, and 5 bases stayed unmatched.

This chain links TRBV19 with TRBJ2-6; 8 bases fit TRBD1. This CDR3 region has 17 residues. With 6 bases clipped from V and 2 bases from J, the junction kept 9 bases outside the gene matches. Per germline, CDR1 LNHDA and CDR2 SQIVND (reference sequence). The CDR3 DNA sequence: TGTGCCAGTAGAATCTCACAGGGGGAGGCTGGGGCCAACGTCCTGACTTTC. Amino acid sequence: CASRISQGEAGANVLTF.

CDR3: CASSQGSNTGETQYF. The CDR3 nucleotides are TGTGCCAGCAGCCAAGGCTCGAACACCGGGGAGACCCAGTACTTC. The rearrangement joins TRBV11-2 to TRBJ2-5; no firm D call. Looked up from germline, CDR1 is SGHAT and CDR2 is FQNNGV. The ends were cut back, 5 bases at V and 5 bases at J, with 18 bases in the middle. The CDR3 has 15 amino acids.

CDR3 nucleotide sequence: TGTGCCAGTACCCTGACAGGGGCTGGAAACACCATATATTTT. Residues: CASTLTGAGNTIYF. V gene TRBV19 combines with J gene TRBJ1-3; 8 nucleotides match TRBD1. Germline V gives CDR1 LNHDA, CDR2 SQIVND (reference sequence). The CDR3 sequence is 14 residues long. Losses at the gene ends were 7 bases for V and 2 bases for J; bases not matched to a gene: 4.

At least ten counts were recorded for this clonotype. The V and J genes are TRBV5-1 and TRBJ2-7; TRBD1 matches at 10 bases. Looked up from germline, CDR1 is SGHRS and CDR2 is YFSETQ. The CDR3 length is 17 residues. The J segment lost 4 bases and the V segment lost 2 bases, leaving 12 bases of the junction unmatched. The CDR3 nucleotides are TGCGCCAGCAGCTTATTCCGGGACAGGGGATTTGGGTACGAGCAGTACTTC. This encodes CASSLFRDRGFGYEQYF.

This clonotype was seen many times. CDR3 DNA: TGTGCCACCAGCCGGGACTCTGCCTACGAGCAGTACTTC. The encoded protein is CATSRDSAYEQYF. The V call is TRBV15, the J call TRBJ2-7; weak D call: TRBD2 (6 bases). V gave up 5 bases and J gave up 2 bases, with 10 bases separating them. This CDR3 is 13 amino acids long. Germline V lookup: CDR1 LNHNV, CDR2 YYDKDF (reference sequence).

This clonotype was observed at least ten times. The V gene is TRBV28, the J gene TRBJ1-3, with D perhaps TRBD1 (6 bases). The V end lost 6 bases, the J end lost 2 bases, and 14 bases lay between the germline ends. Germline CDR1 is MDHEN and CDR2 is SYDVKM. The CDR3 is 15 amino acids. CDR3 amino acids: CASSPPTGAGNTIYF. The CDR3 DNA is TGTGCCAGCAGCCCCCCGACAGGTGCTGGAAACACCATATATTTT.